Following are 26 T cell receptor beta chains from one sample sequenced in a study of T cell repertoires in cytomegalovirus infection. No antigens are known for them. One entry per CDR3 protein, called by TCRdb with MiXCR from the reads. Counted here are 350,000 to 400,000 distinct CDR3 sequences, just under 35% occurring once; the ten biggest clones make up roughly 14%. Sequencing was performed on cultured PBMCs, taken from culture after CMV antigen stimulation. These receptors originate from a human donor in good health (CMV status not recorded). Some clones in this sample may be carry-over from other donors' samples.

This chain links TRBV5-1 with TRBJ2-1; perhaps TRBD1 as D (5 bases). The CDR3 covers 13 residues. CDR1 is SGHRS, CDR2 YFSETQ, per germline. Trimming stripped 5 bases from V and 6 bases from J, with 12 bases between. This CDR3 reads CASRQGQGNEQFF. In nucleotides, the CDR3 is TGCGCCAGCAGGCAGGGTCAGGGCAATGAGCAGTTCTTC.

This clonotype occurred many times. The V gene is TRBV7-9, the J gene TRBJ1-2; no firm D call. The CDR3 sequence is 13 residues long. CDR1 is SEHNR, CDR2 FQNEAQ, per germline (reference sequence). The V and J ends lost 5 bases and 7 bases respectively, with 14 bases between them. The CDR3 sequence is CASSRDGFSGYTF. CDR3 nucleotide sequence: TGTGCCAGCAGCAGAGACGGGTTTAGTGGCTACACCTTC.

The rearrangement links TRBV7-8 to TRBJ1-5, with D hard to call. The germline V gene encodes CDR1 SGHVS and CDR2 FQNEAQ. V was cut by 5 bases and J by 1 base, with 12 bases left in between. This CDR3 has 15 residues. CDR3 DNA: TGTGCCAGCAGCCCGCGCGGAACGAGCAATCAGCCCCAGCATTTT. Protein product: CASSPRGTSNQPQHF.

J is TRBJ2-1 and V is TRBV12-3 or TRBV12-4; D gene ambiguous. The V gene lost 10 bases and the J gene lost 7 bases, with 17 bases spanning the gap. This CDR3 contains 13 residues. The CDR3 nucleotides are TGTGCCACCACGGGCTCGCCGGGTAATGAGCAGTTCTTC. It specifies CATTGSPGNEQFF.

V is TRBV12-3 or TRBV12-4 and J is TRBJ2-3; D possibly uses TRBD1 or TRBD2 (5 bases each). The CDR3 contains 14 residues. Trimming took 5 bases from V and 5 from J, leaving 14 bases between them. CDR3 residues: CASSTWMGEDTQYF. The CDR3 DNA is TGTGCCAGCAGTACTTGGATGGGGGAAGATACGCAGTATTTT.

The V call is TRBV7-2, the J call TRBJ2-7, with 9 bases aligning to TRBD1. The trim removed 2 bases at V and 1 base at J, leaving 6 bases unmatched. This CDR3 is 16 amino acids long. The germline V gene encodes CDR1 SGHTA and CDR2 FQGNSA. CDR3 region: CASSLFGQGTSYEQYF. Here the CDR3 DNA reads TGTGCCAGCAGCTTATTCGGACAGGGGACTTCCTACGAGCAGTACTTC.

The chain carries TRBV9 and TRBJ2-7, with a possible D match to TRBD1 (6 bases). V was trimmed by 0 bases and J by 2 bases, leaving 12 bases between them. The CDR3 consists of 15 residues. Germline assignment: CDR1 SGDLS and CDR2 YYNGEE. CDR3 protein: CASSVGQGTPYEQYF. The CDR3 coding sequence is TGTGCCAGCAGCGTAGGGCAGGGGACCCCCTACGAGCAGTACTTC. Together with reference TRBV9 and TRBJ2-7, the CDR3 gives the full variable domain: DSGVTQTPKHLITATGQRVTLRCSPRSGDLSVYWYQQSLDQGLQFLIQYYNGEERAKGNILERFSAQQFPDLHSELNLSSLELGDSALYFCASSVGQGTPYEQYFGPGTRLTVT.

This clonotype was detected a few times. The genes are TRBV20-1 and TRBJ1-2, with a tentative D call TRBD1 (5 bases). CDR3 length: 10 amino acids. Germline V lookup: CDR1 DFQATT, CDR2 SNEGSKA (reference sequence). The CDR3 protein is CGSWGDGYTF. The CDR3, as DNA: TGCGGATCCTGGGGGGATGGCTACACCTTC.

This clonotype turned up a few times. V is TRBV3-1 and J is TRBJ1-1; TRBD1 agrees at 7 bases. CDR3 length: 15 amino acids. The germline V gene has CDR1 LGHDT and CDR2 YNNKEL (reference sequence). The V segment lost 6 bases and the J segment 6 bases; nucleotides outside the gene matches: 13. The CDR3: CASRPRDREVAEAFF. The CDR3 bases are TGTGCCAGCAGACCAAGAGACAGGGAGGTCGCTGAAGCTTTCTTT.

This clonotype has only a few counts. The CDR3: CASSYSIERQGVSYNEQFF. The CDR3 DNA reads TGTGCCAGCAGTTACTCGATAGAAAGGCAGGGGGTATCCTACAATGAGCAGTTCTTC. V and J are TRBV6-2 or TRBV6-3 and TRBJ2-1; the match to TRBD1 covers 7 bases. This CDR3 is built from 19 residues. The junction had 12 bases not matched to a gene; V was cut back by 0 bases and J by 1 base. Germline V gene data show CDR1 as MNHEY and CDR2 as SVGEGT.

The rearrangement uses TRBV6-2 or TRBV6-3 and TRBJ2-3, with 10 bases identical to TRBD2. The length of the CDR3 is 14 residues. CDR1 and CDR2 (germline): MNHEY, SVGEGT. V shed 5 bases and J 7 bases; nucleotides not matched to a gene: 6. The CDR3 coding sequence is TGTGCCAGCAGTCCTAGCGGGAGTCACTATACGCAGTATTTT. Translating it yields CASSPSGSHYTQYF.

V gene TRBV6-1 combines with J gene TRBJ1-4; unclear D gene. Germline V gene sequence: CDR1 MNHNS, CDR2 SASEGT. Between the trimmed V and J ends, which lost 4 bases and 6 bases, there was a span of 9 bases. The CDR3 is made up of 13 amino acids. CDR3 amino acids: CASSVQRDEKLFF. The CDR3, as DNA: TGTGCCAGCAGTGTTCAGAGGGATGAAAAACTGTTTTTT.

The chain uses TRBV6-5 and TRBJ2-3; the match to TRBD2 covers 15 bases. V gave up 5 bases and J gave up 4 bases; unmatched junction bases: 10. Germline lookup yields CDR1 MNHEY and CDR2 SVGAGI. The CDR3 runs 18 residues. The CDR3 protein is CASSPTRTSGGGADTQYF. CDR3 sequence (DNA): TGTGCCAGCAGTCCTACTCGGACTAGCGGGGGGGGGGCAGATACGCAGTATTTT.

This clonotype came up a few times. The chain employs TRBV20-1 and TRBJ2-3; 12 nucleotides agree with TRBD2. CDR3 length: 15 amino acids. Losses at the gene ends were 4 bases for V and 7 bases for J; bases not matched to a gene: 9. CDR1 is DFQATT, CDR2 SNEGSKA, per germline (reference sequence). CDR3 residues: CSAIGLAGPVNTQYF. The DNA of the CDR3 is TGCAGTGCTATAGGACTAGCGGGGCCAGTAAATACGCAGTATTTT.

The table lists this clonotype with a few counts. The chain recombines TRBV11-3 with TRBJ2-2, with TRBD2 identical over 7 bases. V lost 5 bases and J lost 2; bases outside the gene matches: 11. Looked up from germline, CDR1 is SGHNT and CDR2 is YENEEA. The CDR3 totals 17 residues. CDR3 protein: CASSTLPGRPNTGELFF. Written as DNA, the CDR3 is TGTGCCAGCAGCACCCTTCCCGGGAGGCCAAACACCGGGGAGCTGTTTTTT.

The rearrangement joins TRBV3-1 to TRBJ2-1; 12 bases align to TRBD2. Per the germline V gene, CDR1 is LGHDT and CDR2 is YNNKEL (reference sequence). The CDR3 is 15 amino acids. Losses at the gene ends were 4 bases for V and 10 bases for J; bases not matched to a gene: 8. The CDR3 is CASSPDLLAGGEQFF. The CDR3 DNA is TGTGCCAGCAGCCCGGATCTCCTAGCGGGAGGGGAGCAGTTCTTC.

This chain uses TRBV14 with TRBJ2-4, with 8 bases matching TRBD2. This CDR3 has 17 amino acids. Per the germline V gene, CDR1 is SGHDN and CDR2 is FVKESK. J lost 0 bases, V lost 2 bases, and 6 bases had no gene match. The CDR3 DNA reads TGTGCCAGCAGCCAATCCCGGCTAGCGGGAGCCAAAAACATTCAGTACTTC. This translates into CASSQSRLAGAKNIQYF.

This rearrangement joins TRBV7-6 to TRBJ1-1; D uncertain. The CDR3 runs 14 residues. From germline, CDR1 is SGHVS and CDR2 FNYEAQ. Trimming shortened V by 5 bases and J by 11 bases, and 21 bases separated the two germline ends. The CDR3 DNA reads as TGTGCCAGCAGCCCACTCGGGTCCAGCGGCGGGGCTTTCTTT. Amino acid sequence: CASSPLGSSGGAFF. Drawing the rest from reference TRBV7-6 and TRBJ1-1, the complete variable domain is GAGVSQSPRYKVTKRGQDVALRCDPISGHVSLYWYRQALGQGPEFLTYFNYEAQQDKSGLPNDRFSAERPEGSISTLTIQRTEQRDSAMYRCASSPLGSSGGAFFGQGTRLTVV.

The chain joins TRBV7-9 to TRBJ1-3; D is unclear. V gave up 3 bases and J gave up 2 bases, with 17 bases separating them. This CDR3 region has 17 residues. Per germline, CDR1 SEHNR and CDR2 FQNEAQ (reference sequence). The CDR3 DNA reads TGTGCCAGCAGCTTCTCTCCCCCCGGTCAGCCTGGAAACACCATATATTTT. Protein: CASSFSPPGQPGNTIYF. Filled out from reference TRBV7-9 and TRBJ1-3, the complete variable domain reads DTGVSQNPRHKITKRGQNVTFRCDPISEHNRLYWYRQTLGQGPEFLTYFQNEAQLEKSRLLSDRFSAERPKGSFSTLEIQRTEQGDSAMYLCASSFSPPGQPGNTIYFGEGSWLTVV.

In its sample, this clonotype was seen a few times. The V gene is TRBV7-2, the J gene TRBJ2-5; D is perhaps TRBD2 (6 bases). CDR3 length equals 14 residues. Trimming took off 1 base at V and 7 bases at J, with 13 bases between the two ends. Looked up from germline, CDR1 is SGHTA and CDR2 is FQGNSA. CDR3 nucleotide sequence: TGTGCCAGCAGCTTAGAAGGATCCGGGGGGACCCAGTACTTC. It translates to CASSLEGSGGTQYF.

The chain couples TRBV6-2 or TRBV6-3 to TRBJ2-2; D is perhaps TRBD2 (6 bases). The CDR3 covers 16 residues. Germline lookup yields CDR1 MNHEY and CDR2 SVGEGT. Trimming pared 3 bases from V and 5 bases from J, leaving 16 bases between. CDR3 residues: CASSYGAGRSTGELFF. CDR3 nucleotide sequence: TGTGCCAGCAGTTATGGGGCGGGGAGAAGTACCGGGGAGCTGTTTTTT.

The chain has TRBV11-2 and TRBJ2-1; 11 bases map to TRBD2. The trim removed 2 bases at V and 8 bases at J, leaving 11 bases unmatched. Germline CDR1 reads SGHAT; CDR2 reads FQNNGV. This CDR3 spans 17 amino acids. This CDR3 is CASSLYRSLAGGHEQFF. In DNA form, the CDR3 reads TGTGCCAGCAGCTTATATAGGAGCCTAGCGGGAGGCCATGAGCAGTTCTTC.

The gene calls are TRBV25-1 and TRBJ2-2, with a tentative D call TRBD2 (6 bases). Per germline, CDR1 MGHDK and CDR2 SYGVNS. V shed 6 bases and J shed 7 bases, with 21 bases lying between them. There are 16 residues in the CDR3. The CDR3 sequence is CASSLQGGNFIGELFF. CDR3 nucleotides: TGTGCCAGCAGCCTACAAGGCGGGAATTTCATCGGGGAGCTGTTTTTT.

The J gene is TRBJ2-1, the V gene TRBV7-9, with D possibly TRBD2 on 6 matching bases. With 4 bases removed from V and 1 base from J, the gap between germline ends came to 11 bases. Germline lookup yields CDR1 SEHNR and CDR2 FQNEAQ (reference sequence). CDR3 size: 15 residues. CDR3 amino acids: CASSSRDSSYNEQFF. In nucleotides, the CDR3 is TGTGCCAGCAGCTCCCGGGACTCTTCCTACAATGAGCAGTTCTTC.

This chain joins TRBV2 and TRBJ2-5, with 10 bases matching TRBD2. Trimming took 1 base from V and 5 from J; bases not matched to a gene: 13. CDR1 and CDR2 from the germline V gene are SNHLY and FYNNEI. The length of the CDR3 is 18 residues. CDR3 sequence reads: CASSEVASGSPIFETQYF. CDR3 nucleotide sequence: TGTGCCAGCAGTGAAGTGGCTAGCGGGAGCCCCATATTCGAGACCCAGTACTTC.

This rearrangement joins TRBV7-8 to TRBJ2-3; possibly TRBD1 for D (6 bases). The ends were cut back, 0 bases at V and 0 bases at J, with 10 bases in the middle. This CDR3 comprises 16 residues. Germline CDR1 SGHVS, CDR2 FQNEAQ. CDR3 residues: CASSLAAGASTDTQYF. The CDR3 nucleotides are TGTGCCAGCAGCTTAGCGGCAGGGGCTAGCACAGATACGCAGTATTTT.